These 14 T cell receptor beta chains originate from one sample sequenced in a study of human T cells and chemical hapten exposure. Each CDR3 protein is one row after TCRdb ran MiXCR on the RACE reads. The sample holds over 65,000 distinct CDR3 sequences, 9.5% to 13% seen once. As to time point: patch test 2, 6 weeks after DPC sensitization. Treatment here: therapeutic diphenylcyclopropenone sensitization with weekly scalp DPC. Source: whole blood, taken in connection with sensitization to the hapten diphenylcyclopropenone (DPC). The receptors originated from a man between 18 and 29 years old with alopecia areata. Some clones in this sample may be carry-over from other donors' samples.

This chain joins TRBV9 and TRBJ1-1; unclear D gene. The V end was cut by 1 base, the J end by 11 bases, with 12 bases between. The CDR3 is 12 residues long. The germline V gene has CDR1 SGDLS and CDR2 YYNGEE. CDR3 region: CASSVPGRGAFF. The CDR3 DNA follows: TGTGCCAGCAGCGTACCCGGCCGCGGGGCTTTCTTT.

The CDR3 bases are TGTGCCAGCAGCTTAGATGCAAAAAGGGCGGACGAGCAGTACTTC. Its protein is CASSLDAKRADEQYF. V and J are TRBV11-3 and TRBJ2-7; D uncertain. The CDR3 covers 15 residues. The germline gives CDR1 SGHNT, CDR2 YENEEA. V dropped 0 bases and J dropped 5 bases, with 14 bases sitting between them.

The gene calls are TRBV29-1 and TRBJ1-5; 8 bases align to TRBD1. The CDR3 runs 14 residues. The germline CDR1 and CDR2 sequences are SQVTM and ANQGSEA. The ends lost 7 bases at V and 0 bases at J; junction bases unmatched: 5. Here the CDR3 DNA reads TGCAGCGCCTGGACAGGGAATAGCAATCAGCCCCAGCATTTT. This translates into CSAWTGNSNQPQHF.

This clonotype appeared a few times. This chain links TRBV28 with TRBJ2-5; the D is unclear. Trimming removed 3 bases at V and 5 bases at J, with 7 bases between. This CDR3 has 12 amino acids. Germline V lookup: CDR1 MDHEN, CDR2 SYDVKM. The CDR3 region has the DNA TGTGCCAGCAGTTTTCCCTCCGAGACCCAGTACTTC. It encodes CASSFPSETQYF.

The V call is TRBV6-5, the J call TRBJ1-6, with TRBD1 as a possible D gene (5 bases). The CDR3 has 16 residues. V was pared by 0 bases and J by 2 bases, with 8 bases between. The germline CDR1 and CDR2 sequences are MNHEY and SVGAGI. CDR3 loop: CASSYSGGTYNSPLHF. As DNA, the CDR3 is TGTGCCAGCAGTTACTCGGGGGGAACCTATAATTCACCCCTCCACTTT.

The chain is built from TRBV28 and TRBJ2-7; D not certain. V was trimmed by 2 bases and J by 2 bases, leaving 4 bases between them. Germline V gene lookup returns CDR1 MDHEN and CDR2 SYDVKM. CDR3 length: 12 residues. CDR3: CASSLTTYEQYF. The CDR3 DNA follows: TGTGCCAGCAGTTTAACGACCTACGAGCAGTACTTC.

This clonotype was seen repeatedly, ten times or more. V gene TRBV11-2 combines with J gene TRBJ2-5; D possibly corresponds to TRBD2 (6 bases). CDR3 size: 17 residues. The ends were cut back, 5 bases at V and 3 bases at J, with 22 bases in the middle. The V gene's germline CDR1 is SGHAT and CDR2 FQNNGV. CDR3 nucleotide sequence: TGTGCCAGCAGCCCTACCGGGACTCCCCTCCCAAAAGAGACCCAGTACTTC. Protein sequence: CASSPTGTPLPKETQYF.

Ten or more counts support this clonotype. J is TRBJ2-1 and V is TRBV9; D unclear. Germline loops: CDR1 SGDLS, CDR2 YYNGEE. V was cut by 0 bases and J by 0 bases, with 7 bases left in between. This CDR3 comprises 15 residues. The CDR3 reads CASSVAGYSYNEQFF. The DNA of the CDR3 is TGTGCCAGCAGCGTAGCCGGGTACTCCTACAATGAGCAGTTCTTC.

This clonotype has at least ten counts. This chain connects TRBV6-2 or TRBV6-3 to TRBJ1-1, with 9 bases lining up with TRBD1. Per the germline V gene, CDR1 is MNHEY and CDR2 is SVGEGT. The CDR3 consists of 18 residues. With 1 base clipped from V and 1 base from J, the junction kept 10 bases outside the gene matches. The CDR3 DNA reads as TGTGCCAGCAGTTACTTGGCCGGGACAGGGTACAAGAACACTGAAGCTTTCTTT. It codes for CASSYLAGTGYKNTEAFF.

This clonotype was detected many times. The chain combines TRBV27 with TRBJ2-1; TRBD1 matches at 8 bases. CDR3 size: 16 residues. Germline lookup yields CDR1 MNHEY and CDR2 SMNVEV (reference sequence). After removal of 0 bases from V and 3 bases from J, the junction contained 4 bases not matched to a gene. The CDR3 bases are TGTGCCAGCAGTTTATCGACCGGGACAGGCTACAATGAGCAGTTCTTC. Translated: CASSLSTGTGYNEQFF.

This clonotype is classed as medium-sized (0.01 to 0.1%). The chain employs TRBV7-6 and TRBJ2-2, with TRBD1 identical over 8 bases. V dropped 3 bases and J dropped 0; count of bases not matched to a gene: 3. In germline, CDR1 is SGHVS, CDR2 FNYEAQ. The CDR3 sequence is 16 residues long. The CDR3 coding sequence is TGTGCCAGCAGCTTCAGGGGGCTGGCGAACACCGGGGAGCTGTTTTTT. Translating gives CASSFRGLANTGELFF.

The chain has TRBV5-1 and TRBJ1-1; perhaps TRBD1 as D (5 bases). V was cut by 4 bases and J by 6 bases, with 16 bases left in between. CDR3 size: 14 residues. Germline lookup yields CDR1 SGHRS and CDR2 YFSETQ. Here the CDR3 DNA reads TGCGCCAGCAGCGACCAACGGGGCCAGCCTGAAGCTTTCTTT. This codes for CASSDQRGQPEAFF.

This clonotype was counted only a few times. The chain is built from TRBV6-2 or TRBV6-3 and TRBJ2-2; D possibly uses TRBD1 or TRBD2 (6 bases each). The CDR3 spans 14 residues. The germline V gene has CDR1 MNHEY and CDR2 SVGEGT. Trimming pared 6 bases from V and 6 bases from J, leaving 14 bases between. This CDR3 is CASRPRGQAGELFF. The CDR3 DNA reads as TGTGCCAGCAGACCCCGGGGGCAAGCCGGGGAGCTGTTTTTT.

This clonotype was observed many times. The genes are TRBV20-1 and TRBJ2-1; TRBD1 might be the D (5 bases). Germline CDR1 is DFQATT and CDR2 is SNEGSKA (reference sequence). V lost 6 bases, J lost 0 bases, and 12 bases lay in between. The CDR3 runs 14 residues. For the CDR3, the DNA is TGCAGTGCAAGACAGTTAACCTCCTACAATGAGCAGTTCTTC. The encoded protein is CSARQLTSYNEQFF.